The entry below gives a single TCR beta chain sequence along with its context. It lacks a known antigen. The record has no base qualities; no much larger clone is one base away. These data belong to a study of post-analysis software for immune sequencing data (dated by TCRdb to the mid-2010s). Concerning the study at large: Disease courses on record covered relapsing-remitting, secondary progressive and progressive-relapsing multiple sclerosis, though some patients had no subtype annotation. The multiple sclerosis patient repertoires were compared with roughly twelve previously published healthy control repertoires from donors aged roughly 6 to 27 years. A subset of samples was prepared in parallel using single-end sample barcoding, then pooled and co-amplified after Illumina adapter ligation. The investigation overall reported the following: When samples were clustered directly using the F measure, samples prepared in the same batch co-clustered strongly, which prompted a batch-effect correction. Multiple sclerosis patients had significantly lower normalized Chao1 diversity than controls, a result that suggests substantial peripheral T-cell clonal expansion. The multiple sclerosis patient group was slightly younger than the control group.

To demonstrate the VDJtools post-analysis software, the study profiled TCR beta repertoires from the peripheral blood of some 13 young patients with multiple sclerosis. Multiple sclerosis patients were children and adolescents aged about 6 to 17 years. Library preparation employed PCR. The instrument given in TCRdb is Illumina HiSeq 2500. To reduce PCR and sequencing biases, unique molecular identifiers were built into the TCR beta cDNA libraries. Every 1 to 10 million input T cells yielded roughly 500,000 cDNA molecules, meaning each molecule approximated one T cell. The same protocol used for the earlier healthy control dataset was applied to prepare and sequence the patient libraries. Samples belonging to the same batch were prepared together, multiplexed and sequenced on a shared HiSeq lane. On the study's bioinformatics: MIGEC handled the raw barcoded reads, throwing out single-read molecular identifier groups before consensus assembly and CDR3 extraction. Clonotype tables were post-analysed with VDJtools, normalizing diversity by down-sampling all datasets to the smallest sample size. In repertoire overlap clustering, CDR3 amino acid sequences, but not nucleotide sequences, were matched to correct batch-related cross-sample contamination. TCRdb took the public reads, trimmed them with fastp at Q25, ran MiXCR for clone calling and kept in-frame beta chains. CDR3 protein sequences are deduplicated, and each keeps its most common genes and DNA. It is TCRdb's table, rather than the study itself, that gives the V and J calls and clone size. The sample yields more than 450,000 distinct CDR3 sequences; around 36% were counted once. Approximately 6% of the sample rests with the top ten.

What was sequenced was blood. This TCR derives from a girl aged 2 to 17 with multiple sclerosis.

The CDR3 here reads CASRTHLAGQHEQYF. The DNA sequence is as follows: TGTGCCAGCAGAACCCACTTAGCGGGACAACACGAGCAGTACTTC. Recombination linked TRBV6-8 to TRBJ2-7, with 8 bases aligning to TRBD2. V and J are trimmed by 6 bases and 5 bases, and the gene matches miss 12 bases of the junction. The CDR3, from cysteine to phenylalanine, totals 15 residues. Just CDR3 DNA is preserved here, 45 bases in frame from base 1. The germline V gene specifies MNHGY as CDR1 and SAAAGT as CDR2.